Listed below are T cell receptor beta chains from one sample, sequenced in a study of Ad26.COV2.S vaccination and SARS-CoV-2 variants. The method was immunoSEQ multiplex PCR; TCRdb's version includes in-frame clones alone and lacks a portion of them. Among about 460,000 clones listed, roughly nine tenths were seen once. The sequencing here drew on peripheral blood, taken in a trial of Ad26.COV2.S vaccine versus placebo. Receptors originate from a person aged 18-65 years who received the Ad26.COV2.S COVID-19 vaccine or a placebo. CDR3s include the opening cysteine and the closing phenylalanine or tryptophan. Each record gives: D gene, J gene, clone size, V gene, CDR3 DNA, CDR3 protein. A D gene is named only where the DNA matches it firmly. Clone size is stated in some rows and not others, as once, few, many or a class when expanded.

D gene: .; J gene: TRBJ2-6; clone size: .; V gene: TRBV29-1; CDR3 DNA: TGCAGCGTTGATACGAGAGGTGACCCTCGGGGCTCTGGGGCCAACGTCCTGACTTTC; CDR3 protein: CSVDTRGDPRGSGANVLTF
D gene: .; J gene: TRBJ2-7; clone size: .; V gene: TRBV5-5; CDR3 DNA: TGTGCCAGCAGGATTGTTGGCGGTGGGCCCTACGAGCAGTACTTC; CDR3 protein: CASRIVGGGPYEQYF
D gene: .; J gene: TRBJ1-1; clone size: .; V gene: TRBV6-2/TRBV6-3; CDR3 DNA: TGTGCCAGCAGTTACAGGACGGAGTCTTCCATGAACACTGAAGCTTTCTTT; CDR3 protein: CASSYRTESSMNTEAFF
D gene: .; J gene: TRBJ1-6; clone size: once; V gene: TRBV5-1; CDR3 DNA: TGCGCCAGCAGCGAAGCCCAGGACAATTCACCCCTCCACTTT; CDR3 protein: CASSEAQDNSPLHF
D gene: TRBD2; J gene: TRBJ2-1; clone size: few; V gene: TRBV5-4; CDR3 DNA: TGTGCCAGCAGCTTGAGAATACCTAGCGGTGGCTACAATGAGCAGTTCTTC; CDR3 protein: CASSLRIPSGGYNEQFF
D gene: .; J gene: TRBJ2-5; clone size: once; V gene: TRBV10-3; CDR3 DNA: TGTGCCACAGAAGACAGTAACCAAGAGACCCAGTACTTC; CDR3 protein: CATEDSNQETQYF
D gene: .; J gene: TRBJ1-1; clone size: .; V gene: TRBV6-6; CDR3 DNA: TGTGCCAGCAGTCCGGGACTGTACACTGAAGCTTTCTTT; CDR3 protein: CASSPGLYTEAFF
D gene: .; J gene: TRBJ1-4; clone size: .; V gene: TRBV30; CDR3 DNA: TGTGCCTGGAGTGTACCCGCAAGGGGAGGTAATGAAAAACTGTTTTTT; CDR3 protein: CAWSVPARGGNEKLFF
D gene: .; J gene: TRBJ2-3; clone size: .; V gene: TRBV11-2; CDR3 DNA: TGTGCCAGCAGCCCCTTTTTTTCGAACACAGATACGCAGTATTTT; CDR3 protein: CASSPFFSNTDTQYF
D gene: .; J gene: TRBJ1-4; clone size: .; V gene: TRBV6-5; CDR3 DNA: TGTGCCAGCAGTTGGGGCTCGGGGACGACTAATGAAAAACTGTTTTTT; CDR3 protein: CASSWGSGTTNEKLFF
D gene: .; J gene: TRBJ2-7; clone size: once; V gene: TRBV2; CDR3 DNA: TGTGCCAGCACAAAAGGGACCTCCTACGAGCAGTACTTC; CDR3 protein: CASTKGTSYEQYF
D gene: .; J gene: TRBJ2-7; clone size: .; V gene: TRBV3-1/TRBV3-2; CDR3 DNA: TGTGCCAGCAGCCATAGCTTGCGGTCAGCGAGCTACGAGCAGTACTTC; CDR3 protein: CASSHSLRSASYEQYF
D gene: .; J gene: TRBJ2-2; clone size: .; V gene: TRBV5-1; CDR3 DNA: TGCGCCAGCAGCATAACGGATTACACCGGGGAGCTGTTTTTT; CDR3 protein: CASSITDYTGELFF
D gene: TRBD2; J gene: TRBJ2-1; clone size: .; V gene: TRBV6-2/TRBV6-3; CDR3 DNA: TGTGCCAGCAGCCTCTCACTAGGACTAGCGGCAGCCAATGAGCAGTTCTTC; CDR3 protein: CASSLSLGLAAANEQFF
D gene: .; J gene: TRBJ1-3; clone size: .; V gene: TRBV30; CDR3 DNA: TGTGCCTGGAGTGCTAGCTCTGGAAACACCATATATTTT; CDR3 protein: CAWSASSGNTIYF
D gene: TRBD2; J gene: TRBJ2-7; clone size: .; V gene: TRBV19; CDR3 DNA: TGTGCCAGTAGCGGGGGACTAGCGGGAATCTACGAGCAGTACTTC; CDR3 protein: CASSGGLAGIYEQYF
D gene: .; J gene: TRBJ2-1; clone size: .; V gene: TRBV5-1; CDR3 DNA: TGCGCCAGCAGCTTGGAGGGGCATAATGAGCAGTTCTTC; CDR3 protein: CASSLEGHNEQFF
D gene: .; J gene: TRBJ1-5; clone size: .; V gene: TRBV28; CDR3 DNA: TGTGCCGCAAGCGGGGGCGGGGACGGAAATCAGCCCCAGCATTTT; CDR3 protein: CAASGGGDGNQPQHF
D gene: TRBD2; J gene: TRBJ2-1; clone size: .; V gene: TRBV9; CDR3 DNA: TGTGCCAGCAGCGTAGGCGACGGGGGGTACTACAATGAGCAGTTCTTC; CDR3 protein: CASSVGDGGYYNEQFF
D gene: .; J gene: TRBJ1-3; clone size: .; V gene: TRBV9; CDR3 DNA: TGTGCCAGCAGCGCAACCAACGACGATGGAAACACCATATATTTT; CDR3 protein: CASSATNDDGNTIYF
D gene: .; J gene: TRBJ2-3; clone size: .; V gene: TRBV7-9; CDR3 DNA: TGTGCCAGCAGCTTAGGTGTTCCTTCCTTCACAGATACGCAGTATTTT; CDR3 protein: CASSLGVPSFTDTQYF
D gene: .; J gene: TRBJ2-5; clone size: few; V gene: TRBV18; CDR3 DNA: TGTGCCAGCTCACCACGGGGAGAGACCCAGTACTTC; CDR3 protein: CASSPRGETQYF
D gene: .; J gene: TRBJ2-1; clone size: .; V gene: TRBV2; CDR3 DNA: TGTGCCAGCAGTGGTCTAGTGGGCAAGCAGTTCTTC; CDR3 protein: CASSGLVGKQFF
D gene: .; J gene: TRBJ1-2; clone size: .; V gene: TRBV6-5; CDR3 DNA: TGTGCCAGCAGTTCAAACGCACTACAGGGCTCCTATGGCTACACCTTC; CDR3 protein: CASSSNALQGSYGYTF
D gene: .; J gene: TRBJ2-7; clone size: .; V gene: TRBV27; CDR3 DNA: TGTGCCAGCAGTTTAAAAGGGATATCCTACGAGCAGTACTTC; CDR3 protein: CASSLKGISYEQYF
D gene: .; J gene: TRBJ1-2; clone size: once; V gene: TRBV18; CDR3 DNA: TGTGCCAGCTCACCCCGGGCAAAAGGGATCTATGGCTACACCTTC; CDR3 protein: CASSPRAKGIYGYTF
D gene: .; J gene: TRBJ2-4; clone size: .; V gene: TRBV25-1; CDR3 DNA: TGTGCCAGCAGTGAATTCAGCGATGGTCCGACCAAAAACATTCAGTACTTC; CDR3 protein: CASSEFSDGPTKNIQYF
D gene: TRBD2; J gene: TRBJ2-1; clone size: once; V gene: TRBV10-3; CDR3 DNA: TGTGCCATCCCGCTAGCGGTTGACAATGAGCAGTTCTTC; CDR3 protein: CAIPLAVDNEQFF
D gene: .; J gene: TRBJ2-7; clone size: .; V gene: TRBV20-1; CDR3 DNA: TGCAGTGTCACCGACGTGGAGCAGTACTTC; CDR3 protein: CSVTDVEQYF
D gene: .; J gene: TRBJ2-1; clone size: few; V gene: TRBV6-5; CDR3 DNA: TGTGCCAGCAGTCAGGACAGCGGAGGTGAGCAGTTCTTC; CDR3 protein: CASSQDSGGEQFF
D gene: .; J gene: TRBJ1-5; clone size: .; V gene: TRBV18; CDR3 DNA: TGTGCCAGCTCACCCGACAGTAGCAATCAGCCCCAGCATTTT; CDR3 protein: CASSPDSSNQPQHF
D gene: .; J gene: TRBJ2-1; clone size: .; V gene: TRBV28; CDR3 DNA: TGTGCCAGCAGTTTGGGTTCCTACAATGAGCAGTTCTTC; CDR3 protein: CASSLGSYNEQFF
D gene: TRBD2; J gene: TRBJ2-5; clone size: .; V gene: TRBV6-5; CDR3 DNA: TGTGCCAGCTATCGTGGCGGGGGGGTGGAGACCCAGTACTTC; CDR3 protein: CASYRGGGVETQYF
D gene: .; J gene: TRBJ2-3; clone size: .; V gene: TRBV19; CDR3 DNA: TGTGCCAGTAGTATACCGCCAGATACGCAGTATTTT; CDR3 protein: CASSIPPDTQYF
D gene: .; J gene: TRBJ1-1; clone size: .; V gene: TRBV7-9; CDR3 DNA: TGTGCCAGCAGCTTAGCGCCAGGGTTGAACACTGAAGCTTTCTTT; CDR3 protein: CASSLAPGLNTEAFF
D gene: .; J gene: TRBJ2-3; clone size: .; V gene: TRBV3-1/TRBV3-2; CDR3 DNA: TGTGCCAGCAGCCAAGACTTCTCCTCTAGCACAGATACGCAGTATTTT; CDR3 protein: CASSQDFSSSTDTQYF
D gene: .; J gene: TRBJ1-5; clone size: .; V gene: TRBV19; CDR3 DNA: TGTGCCAGTAGTAGGGAAGTGTGGCCCCAGCATTTT; CDR3 protein: CASSREVWPQHF
D gene: .; J gene: TRBJ1-5; clone size: once; V gene: TRBV6-6; CDR3 DNA: TGTGCCAGCAGTTACGAGGTTCAGCCCCAGCATTTT; CDR3 protein: CASSYEVQPQHF
D gene: .; J gene: TRBJ1-1; clone size: .; V gene: TRBV5-1; CDR3 DNA: TGCGCCAGCAGCTTGTTCGACACGAACACTGAAGCTTTCTTT; CDR3 protein: CASSLFDTNTEAFF
D gene: .; J gene: TRBJ2-1; clone size: .; V gene: TRBV25-1; CDR3 DNA: TGTGCCAGCAGTGAATCTCATTCCCGGAGTGAGCAGTTCTTC; CDR3 protein: CASSESHSRSEQFF
D gene: TRBD2; J gene: TRBJ2-1; clone size: .; V gene: TRBV5-1; CDR3 DNA: TGCGCCAGCAGAGAGCGGGAGCGCGGTGAGCAGTTCTTC; CDR3 protein: CASRERERGEQFF
D gene: TRBD1; J gene: TRBJ2-1; clone size: once; V gene: TRBV30; CDR3 DNA: TGTGCCTGGAGTAGGGGGCCTAGGACTGAGCAGTTCTTC; CDR3 protein: CAWSRGPRTEQFF
D gene: .; J gene: TRBJ2-1; clone size: .; V gene: TRBV7-9; CDR3 DNA: TGTGCCAGCAGCTCGAATCAGCGCCTAAGGTCCTACAATGAGCAGTTCTTC; CDR3 protein: CASSSNQRLRSYNEQFF
D gene: .; J gene: TRBJ1-6; clone size: .; V gene: TRBV7-9; CDR3 DNA: TGTGCCAGCAGCCCCTCAGTGACGGCACCCCTCCACTTT; CDR3 protein: CASSPSVTAPLHF
D gene: .; J gene: TRBJ2-7; clone size: .; V gene: TRBV28; CDR3 DNA: TGTGCCAGCAGTTTTTACGGTAGGAGTGGGCGACTATACTACGAGCAGTACTTC; CDR3 protein: CASSFYGRSGRLYYEQYF
D gene: .; J gene: TRBJ1-6; clone size: .; V gene: TRBV6-5; CDR3 DNA: TGTGCCAGCAGTTACTCGGAAAATTCACCCCTCCACTTT; CDR3 protein: CASSYSENSPLHF
D gene: .; J gene: TRBJ2-5; clone size: .; V gene: TRBV28; CDR3 DNA: TGTGCCAGCAGTGAACTAGGCCAAGAGACCCAGTACTTC; CDR3 protein: CASSELGQETQYF
D gene: .; J gene: TRBJ2-5; clone size: .; V gene: TRBV5-1; CDR3 DNA: TGCGCCAGCAGCTCGACAACTTGGGAGGAGACCCAGTACTTC; CDR3 protein: CASSSTTWEETQYF
D gene: TRBD1; J gene: TRBJ1-3; clone size: .; V gene: TRBV7-9; CDR3 DNA: TGTGCCAGCAGCTCAGGGACAGCTGGAAACACCATATATTTT; CDR3 protein: CASSSGTAGNTIYF
D gene: .; J gene: TRBJ2-5; clone size: .; V gene: TRBV7-9; CDR3 DNA: TGTGCCAGCAGCCCCTGGACAGTCCAAGAGACCCAGTACTTC; CDR3 protein: CASSPWTVQETQYF
D gene: TRBD1; J gene: TRBJ2-7; clone size: .; V gene: TRBV27; CDR3 DNA: TGTGCCAGCAGTCTTCGGACAGGGGCGGAGGGCGAGCAGTACTTC; CDR3 protein: CASSLRTGAEGEQYF